A selection of T cell receptor beta chains follows, all from one sample in a study of T cell repertoires in cytomegalovirus infection. These receptors lack a known antigen. Via MiXCR, TCRdb re-called the reads, giving one row per CDR3 protein. Among tens of thousands of distinct CDR3 sequences listed, over 15% were seen once. The sample here was CD8+ T cells from cultured PBMCs, taken from culture after CMV antigen stimulation. Receptors originate from a human donor in good health (CMV status not recorded). Some clones in this sample may be carry-over from other donors' samples. The CDR3 runs from the conserved cysteine through the conserved F or W. Fields, in order: J gene, V gene, clone size, D gene, CDR3 protein, CDR3 DNA. The D gene is left open where the match is weak. Clone size is shown for a subset of rows, as once, few, many or a class of expanded clone.

TRBJ2-1 TRBV11-2 few - CASSLVAGTAYNEQFF TGTGCCAGCAGCTTAGTAGCCGGGACGGCCTACAATGAGCAGTTCTTC
TRBJ2-1 TRBV7-3 - - CASSLRGGDYNEQFF TGTGCCAGCAGCTTAAGGGGAGGAGACTACAATGAGCAGTTCTTC
TRBJ2-3 TRBV28 few - CASSRAITDTQYF TGTGCCAGCAGCAGGGCGATCACAGATACGCAGTATTTT
TRBJ1-2 TRBV29-1 - - CSVEWGSYYGYTF TGCAGCGTTGAATGGGGATCATACTATGGCTACACCTTC
TRBJ2-1 TRBV11-1 - - CASSLRGGWTSDNEQFF TGTGCCAGCAGCTTAAGGGGTGGGTGGACAAGTGACAATGAGCAGTTCTTC
TRBJ2-5 TRBV27 - TRBD2 CASSSLAGGKETQYF TGTGCCAGCAGTTCACTAGCGGGAGGGAAGGAGACCCAGTACTTC
TRBJ1-2 TRBV7-3 - - CASSLSPGSPSGSRGGYTF TGTGCCAGCAGCTTATCTCCAGGCAGCCCATCCGGATCCCGGGGTGGCTACACCTTC
TRBJ2-7 TRBV7-2 many - CASSSSSYEQYF TGTGCCAGCAGCTCGAGCTCCTACGAGCAGTACTTC
TRBJ2-7 TRBV12-3/TRBV12-4 - TRBD2 CASSFEAGGPREQYF TGTGCCAGCAGTTTTGAGGCGGGAGGGCCTCGCGAGCAGTACTTC
TRBJ1-6 TRBV27 - TRBD1 CASSSLGTGGNNSPLHF TGTGCCAGCAGTTCCCTCGGGACAGGGGGAAATAATTCACCCCTCCACTTT
TRBJ2-2 TRBV9 - TRBD2 CASSVRTSGRGIDTGELFF TGTGCCAGCAGCGTACGGACTAGCGGGAGGGGTATCGACACCGGGGAGCTGTTTTTT
TRBJ1-2 TRBV6-2/TRBV6-3 few - CASSFLHRGEGSYGYTF TGTGCCAGCAGCTTTCTCCATAGGGGCGAAGGGTCCTATGGCTACACCTTC
TRBJ2-3 TRBV11-2 many - CASSLGQGLPRGYF TGTGCCAGCAGCTTAGGCCAGGGGCTCCCCAGGGGGTATTTT
TRBJ2-7 TRBV7-9 - TRBD2 CASSLALAADPEQYF TGTGCCAGCAGCTTAGCACTAGCGGCGGACCCAGAGCAGTACTTC
TRBJ2-7 TRBV12-3/TRBV12-4 few - CASSSPGTGNYEQYF TGTGCCAGCAGTTCCCCCGGGACCGGCAACTACGAGCAGTACTTC
TRBJ2-7 TRBV7-2 few TRBD1 CASSFYRDRGSYEQYF TGTGCCAGCAGCTTTTACCGGGACAGGGGATCCTACGAGCAGTACTTC
TRBJ1-1 TRBV19 few TRBD1 CASRAGGSEAFF TGTGCCAGTAGGGCAGGGGGCTCTGAAGCTTTCTTT
TRBJ2-5 TRBV6-2/TRBV6-3 - - CDSTWKETQYF TGTGACAGCACTTGGAAAGAGACCCAGTACTTC
TRBJ2-1 TRBV7-2 - - CASSSSVGNEQFF TGTGCCAGCAGCTCCTCGGTTGGAAATGAGCAGTTCTTC
TRBJ2-2 TRBV7-2 few - CASSSLREAYTGELFF TGTGCCAGCAGCTCCTTGAGGGAGGCTTACACCGGGGAGCTGTTTTTT
TRBJ2-7 TRBV6-5 - - CASSYGPSSSYEQYF TGTGCCAGCAGTTACGGGCCTTCCAGCTCCTACGAGCAGTACTTC
TRBJ2-2 TRBV6-5 few TRBD2 CASSPAIAGGYTGELFF TGTGCCAGCAGCCCGGCTATAGCGGGAGGGTACACCGGGGAGCTGTTTTTT
TRBJ2-1 TRBV6-5 once TRBD2 CASSRTSGGYNEQFF TGTGCCAGCAGTCGGACTAGCGGGGGGTACAATGAGCAGTTCTTC
TRBJ1-6 TRBV7-6 few TRBD1 CASSSDRGLSPLHF TGTGCCAGCAGCTCTGACAGGGGGCTTTCACCCCTCCACTTT
TRBJ2-5 TRBV7-6 - TRBD1 CASSFLGTEETQYF TGTGCCAGCAGCTTCCTCGGGACAGAAGAGACCCAGTACTTC
TRBJ1-5 TRBV28 few - CASSHRSGGNQPQHF TGTGCCAGCAGCCACAGGTCAGGAGGAAATCAGCCCCAGCATTTT
TRBJ2-2 TRBV19 - TRBD1 CASSVRDRGSGELFF TGTGCCAGTAGTGTCCGGGACAGGGGTTCCGGGGAGCTGTTTTTT
TRBJ2-1 TRBV7-2 - TRBD2 CASSLDGLETYNEQFF TGTGCCAGCAGCTTAGACGGACTAGAAACCTACAATGAGCAGTTCTTC
TRBJ2-7 TRBV7-2 - - CASSLASRYYEQYF TGTGCCAGCAGCTTAGCCAGCCGGTACTACGAGCAGTACTTC
TRBJ2-4 TRBV7-2 - - CASSGGLAKNIQYF TGTGCCAGCTCCGGCGGCCTAGCCAAAAACATTCAGTACTTC
TRBJ1-5 TRBV6-2/TRBV6-3 - - CASSHAGTMDKIRPQHF TGTGCCAGCAGCCACGCGGGGACGATGGACAAAATCAGGCCCCAGCATTTT
TRBJ2-7 TRBV11-2 - TRBD2 CATSHRARGVRDEQYF TGTGCCACTTCCCATAGAGCGCGGGGGGTTCGGGACGAGCAGTACTTC